This T cell receptor (beta chain) is drawn from a study of regulatory T cells in long-lasting Graves disease. About the research overall: The study enrolled newly diagnosed Graves' patients on antithyroid drugs under 3 months.

Many counts were recorded for this clonotype. Looked up from germline, CDR1 is SGHVS and CDR2 is FQNEAQ. Trimming pared 8 bases from V and 6 bases from J, leaving 20 bases between. The CDR3 spans 15 residues. As for time point: newly diagnosed GD, antithyroid drugs for less than 3 months. PBMCs provided the RNA from which the TCR library was made. The peripheral blood volume drawn was roughly 8.7 milliliters, and it was collected into EDTA tubes. With iRepertoire HTBI primers and Arm-PCR of CDR3 regions, TCR beta libraries were built. Using its own MiXCR run on the multiplex PCR reads, TCRdb lists one record per CDR3 protein. The sample yields approximately 400,000 distinct CDR3 sequences, 15% seen once. The same data also contributed to another study, on T cells in Graves' hyperthyroidism and ophthalmopathy. From that report: Most clonotypes expanded in thyroid above 0.001 were likewise present in blood. Ophthalmopathy stood apart from stable hyperthyroidism in a 13 V-J model.

The J gene is TRBJ2-1, the V gene TRBV7-8, with TRBD2 as a possible D gene (7 bases). The sequencing here drew on peripheral blood mononuclear cells (PBMCs), taken at new diagnosis, from a patient treated with antithyroid drugs. The source of this sequence is a woman between 25 and 40 years old with Graves disease. In DNA, the CDR3 is TGTGCCAGCGGGGGCCAAGGGGAGGGAGGCAATGAGCAGTTCTTC. It encodes CASGGQGEGGNEQFF.